This T cell receptor beta chain was found in a study of blood T cell repertoires in COVID-19. As for the study in general: Collection of acute and convalescent COVID-19 samples took place in the United States, Italy and Spain. T cells, B-cell-depleted T cells, or PBMCs supplied cDNA or gDNA.

The repertoire was sequenced with immunoSEQ multiplex PCR; TCRdb's copy has only in-frame clones and lacks some. The data hold tens of thousands of clones, with about four fifths observed a single time. The source of this sequence is a man in his fifties with acute or convalescent COVID-19. Sequences were obtained from peripheral blood.

In nucleotides, the CDR3 is TGCGCCAGCAGCCCAAGGACTCCAAGCTCCTACAATGAGCAGTTCTTC. Protein product: CASSPRTPSSYNEQFF. The chain couples TRBV4-3 to TRBJ2-1, with D possibly TRBD2 on 5 matching bases. CDR1 and CDR2 from the germline V gene are LGHNA and YSLEER. The CDR3 contains 16 residues. V shed 4 bases and J shed 0 bases, with 13 bases lying between them.